This passage covers 5 T cell receptor beta chains from one sample sequenced in a study of OX40 agonist ivuxolimab in advanced cancers. To prepare the library, the immunoSEQ multiplex PCR assay was applied. The table was pulled from immuneACCESS by TCRdb, which kept in-frame rearrangements only. Such tables lose some clones; where checked, under half of the loss comes from unresolved V genes, and the rest has no known cause. This sample holds approximately 74,000 clones; around 90% were observed only once. The top ten hold around 6.1% of the sample. The sample in question was CD4+ or CD8+ T cells sorted from blood, obtained in a trial of the OX40 agonist ivuxolimab. The receptors were gathered from an adult with an advanced solid tumor such as melanoma, head and neck, liver or kidney cancer.

The rearrangement uses TRBV9 and TRBJ2-5, with TRBD1 identical over 9 bases. From germline, CDR1 is SGDLS and CDR2 YYNGEE. Trimming at V came to 3 bases and at J to 1 base, leaving 7 bases not matched to a gene. This CDR3 has 16 amino acids. CDR3 protein: CASSAEYRGLQETQYF. CDR3 coding DNA: TGTGCCAGCAGCGCGGAGTACAGGGGGCTCCAAGAGACCCAGTACTTC.

This chain uses TRBV30 with TRBJ1-5; TRBD1 aligns across 8 bases. With V trimmed by 0 bases and J by 7 bases, 8 bases remained unmatched. Germline V gene sequence: CDR1 GTSNPN, CDR2 SVGIG (reference sequence). The CDR3 runs to 15 residues. As DNA, the CDR3 is TGTGCCTGGAGTGTACCCCGACAGGGGAGGCAGCCCCAGCATTTT. Protein sequence: CAWSVPRQGRQPQHF.

The chain has TRBV9 and TRBJ1-1; D possibly corresponds to TRBD1 (5 bases). Trimming left V 4 bases short and J 2 bases short, with 18 bases between. Germline CDR1 is SGDLS and CDR2 is YYNGEE. The CDR3 is 16 residues long. CDR3 nucleotides: TGTGCCAGCAGCCTCCCCCGGATGGGGGGAAACACTGAAGCTTTCTTT. This codes for CASSLPRMGGNTEAFF.

Remarks on this clone: Relative to the germline gene, one junction end is altered; a read error may explain this. The chain couples TRBV6-5 to TRBJ2-7; D perhaps matches TRBD2 (5 bases). Germline-derived CDR1 and CDR2 are MNHEY and SVGAGI. This CDR3 region has 11 residues. Here the CDR3 DNA reads TGTGCCAGACATCCCGGAAAACCCGGGAACTTC. Translating it yields CARHPGKPGNF.

This chain joins TRBV9 and TRBJ1-1; possible D gene TRBD1, 5 bases. The CDR3 is made up of 15 amino acids. The germline V gene has CDR1 SGDLS and CDR2 YYNGEE. Deletions cut 4 bases from V and 4 bases from J, with 17 bases between. This CDR3 reads CASSHTGLGGTEAFF. CDR3 coding DNA: TGTGCCAGCAGCCATACAGGCCTGGGGGGCACTGAAGCTTTCTTT.